This T cell receptor (beta chain) was identified during a study of TIL therapy for anti-PD-1-resistant metastatic lung cancer. Whole-study findings and limits: Compared with baseline intratumoral T cells, expanded TIL cultures were more clonal and less diverse (around 5.7% vs 31%).

The libraries were made with immunoSEQ v3. The assay was immunoSEQ multiplex PCR, and TCRdb's table has in-frame clones only and misses some. The table shows 95,000 or so clones, with 55% to 75% occurring only once. Time point indicated: pre-treatment sample, taken before nivolumab and TIL therapy. The tumor samples were excised metastases, mostly pleural nodules or supraclavicular lymph nodes. Only one count was recorded for this clone. The antigen remains undetermined. This clonotype was sampled from a person aged 25 to 79 with non-small cell lung cancer. The source material was tumor tissue, sampled at baseline.

CDR3 in amino acids: CASSYTALARYNEQFF. Here the CDR3 DNA reads TGTGCCAGCAGTTACACTGCCCTAGCGCGCTACAATGAGCAGTTCTTC. J is TRBJ2-1 and V is TRBV6-2 or TRBV6-3; D may be TRBD2 (6 bases). CDR1 is MNHEY, CDR2 SVGEGT, per germline. V gave up 2 bases and J gave up 3 bases, with 14 bases separating them. The CDR3 covers 16 residues.